Sequencing of this TCR beta chain was carried out in a study of T cells in Graves' hyperthyroidism and ophthalmopathy. The study, taken as a whole, reports: Stable hyperthyroidism was separated from ophthalmopathy by a model based on 13 V-J features.

In germline, CDR1 is SGHTA, CDR2 FQGTGA. The CDR3 sequence is 15 residues long. Amplified TCR beta CDR3 regions came from RNA transcripts. The study used the HTBI primer set for a first-round RT-PCR of the TCR CDR3. TCRdb passed the multiplex PCR reads through MiXCR, listing each CDR3 protein once. The sample records a few hundred thousand distinct CDR3 sequences, 15% to 18% being singletons. Concerning this clonotype: As yet, its antigen is unknown. A clone one base away is much larger, so this may be a read error.

The specimen was blood. The gene calls are TRBV7-3 and TRBJ2-2; a weak D match, TRBD2 (5 bases). The clonotype originates from a woman between 25 and 40 years old with Graves' hyperthyroidism. The CDR3 loop reads CASSGSPTNTGELSF. The CDR3 coding sequence is TGTGCCAGCAGCGGATCACCCACGAACACCGGGGAGCTGTCTTTT.